Given below is one TCR beta chain in context. This entry is derived from a study of blood T cell repertoires in COVID-19. Study-level background: Material from acute and convalescent COVID-19 was sourced from the United States, Italy and Spain. T cells, B-cell-depleted T cells, or PBMCs provided the cDNA or gDNA that served as material.

As processed by the authors: Estimated nucleated cell counts came from reference gene primer amplification. Libraries were prepared by immunoSEQ multiplex PCR; TCRdb keeps only in-frame clonotypes and omits some of them. V, J and clone size derive from that table, while D and trimming were established from the DNA sequence. The sample includes about 200,000 clones, around 87% seen only once; the top ten take approximately 6.2%. This CDR3 has 16 amino acids. Germline V gene data show CDR1 as SGDLS and CDR2 as YYNGEE. V trimming: 8 bases; J trimming: 4 bases; junction bases outside the gene matches: 13.

The TCR sequence derives from a man aged 60 to 75 who had recovered from COVID-19. Sequencing was carried out using peripheral blood. This chain uses TRBV9 with TRBJ2-2, with TRBD2 matching over 8 bases. CDR3 DNA: TGTGCCAGTCGAAATACGGCGGGAGGCGGCACCGGGGAGCTGTTTTTT. It is translated as CASRNTAGGGTGELFF.